This T cell receptor (beta chain) was sequenced in a study of cytomegalovirus exposure and HLA in healthy donors. Concerning this clone: The antigen is unknown.

The PCR used 60 Vbeta and 13 Jbeta primers. Measured with immunoSEQ multiplex PCR; TCRdb has only the in-frame clones, and not every one. The sample lists over 70,000 clones, 77% occurring once. Study observations and caveats: TCR beta V segments were, for the most part, productive about 87% or about 30% of the time in an earlier analysis. Later genetic work tied a missense DCLRE1C variant to beta-chain V and J trimming.

The CDR3 covers 14 residues. Germline CDR1 reads SGHTA; CDR2 reads FQGNSA. Unmatched junction bases numbered 5, after V lost 5 bases and J lost 3 bases. This clonotype was sampled from a man between 45 and 60 years old in good health and CMV-seropositive. The sequenced sample was PBMCs. The chain recombines TRBV7-2 with TRBJ2-7; 9 nucleotides agree with TRBD1. CDR3 residues: CASSPPGQGYEQYF. In DNA, the CDR3 is TGTGCCAGCAGCCCGCCGGGACAGGGCTACGAGCAGTACTTC.